This is a list of T cell receptor beta chains from one sample in a study of blood T cell repertoires in COVID-19. Produced via immunoSEQ multiplex PCR; TCRdb's table is partial and in-frame only. The sample lists under 150,000 clones, 60% to 80% occurring once. Sequencing was performed on PBMCs or T cells enriched from blood (not recorded which). These receptors were taken from a woman between 50 and 59 years old who had recovered from COVID-19. Each CDR3 is given with its conserved first and last residue. Fields, in order: J gene, V gene, D gene, clone size, CDR3 protein, CDR3 DNA. The D gene is left open where the match is weak. A row's size may be missing; if present it is once, few, many or a size class.

j_gene: TRBJ1-1; v_gene: TRBV29-1; d_gene: .; abundance: few; CDR3aa: CSVEEQGGTEAFF; CDR3nt: TGCAGCGTTGAAGAACAGGGTGGCACTGAAGCTTTCTTT
j_gene: TRBJ2-3; v_gene: TRBV12-5; d_gene: TRBD2; abundance: .; CDR3aa: CASVPGLASTDTQYF; CDR3nt: TGTGCTAGTGTCCCGGGACTAGCCAGCACAGATACGCAGTATTTT
j_gene: TRBJ1-3; v_gene: TRBV3-1/TRBV3-2; d_gene: TRBD1; abundance: .; CDR3aa: CASSQGQGSSSGNTIYF; CDR3nt: TGTGCCAGCAGCCAAGGACAGGGATCGAGCTCTGGAAACACCATATATTTT
j_gene: TRBJ1-2; v_gene: TRBV30; d_gene: .; abundance: .; CDR3aa: CAWSRLGRVDYGYTF; CDR3nt: TGTGCCTGGAGTCGGTTAGGCAGGGTTGACTATGGCTACACCTTC
j_gene: TRBJ2-1; v_gene: TRBV10-3; d_gene: .; abundance: .; CDR3aa: CAIRVRGYNEQFF; CDR3nt: TGTGCCATCAGGGTCAGAGGGTACAATGAGCAGTTCTTC
j_gene: TRBJ1-4; v_gene: TRBV5-1; d_gene: .; abundance: .; CDR3aa: CASSKELNEKLFF; CDR3nt: TGCGCCAGCAGCAAGGAGCTTAATGAAAAACTGTTTTTT
j_gene: TRBJ1-5; v_gene: TRBV27; d_gene: TRBD1; abundance: .; CDR3aa: CASSATGGNRNQPQHF; CDR3nt: TGTGCCAGCAGTGCAACAGGGGGCAATCGCAATCAGCCCCAGCATTTT
j_gene: TRBJ2-3; v_gene: TRBV9; d_gene: TRBD2; abundance: .; CDR3aa: CASSVVVAGGDTQYF; CDR3nt: TGTGCCAGCAGCGTAGTTGTAGCGGGTGGAGATACGCAGTATTTT
j_gene: TRBJ2-7; v_gene: TRBV29-1; d_gene: TRBD1; abundance: .; CDR3aa: CSALTGGAYEQYF; CDR3nt: TGCAGCGCTTTGACAGGGGGCGCTTACGAGCAGTACTTC
j_gene: TRBJ1-2; v_gene: TRBV6-5; d_gene: .; abundance: .; CDR3aa: CASRHRVYGYTF; CDR3nt: TGTGCCAGCAGGCACAGGGTATATGGCTACACCTTC
j_gene: TRBJ1-6; v_gene: TRBV27; d_gene: .; abundance: few; CDR3aa: CASRAEGLGSPLHF; CDR3nt: TGTGCCAGCAGAGCGGAGGGATTGGGGTCACCCCTCCACTTT
j_gene: TRBJ2-1; v_gene: TRBV12-5; d_gene: .; abundance: .; CDR3aa: CASGPSTSYNEQFF; CDR3nt: TGTGCTAGTGGTCCTTCGACTAGTTACAATGAGCAGTTCTTC
j_gene: TRBJ2-1; v_gene: TRBV27; d_gene: TRBD2; abundance: .; CDR3aa: CASSLSGRGNEQFF; CDR3nt: TGTGCCAGCAGTTTAAGCGGGAGGGGGAATGAGCAGTTCTTC
j_gene: TRBJ2-7; v_gene: TRBV20-1; d_gene: .; abundance: many; CDR3aa: CSASVWPFYEQYF; CDR3nt: TGCAGTGCTAGTGTGTGGCCCTTTTACGAGCAGTACTTC
j_gene: TRBJ2-5; v_gene: TRBV29-1; d_gene: .; abundance: .; CDR3aa: CSVPDPRETQYF; CDR3nt: TGCAGCGTCCCCGACCCGCGGGAGACCCAGTACTTC
j_gene: TRBJ2-6; v_gene: TRBV3-1/TRBV3-2; d_gene: TRBD1; abundance: once; CDR3aa: CASISTGQGASGANVLTF; CDR3nt: TGTGCCAGCATCTCCACCGGGCAGGGGGCCTCTGGGGCCAACGTCCTGACTTTC
j_gene: TRBJ1-2; v_gene: TRBV19; d_gene: .; abundance: .; CDR3aa: CASSTHPTENYGYTF; CDR3nt: TGTGCCAGTAGTACCCACCCGACGGAGAACTATGGCTACACCTTC
j_gene: TRBJ2-4; v_gene: TRBV5-1; d_gene: TRBD1; abundance: .; CDR3aa: CASSPISQGGNIQYF; CDR3nt: TGCGCCAGCAGCCCCATCTCACAGGGGGGAAACATTCAGTACTTC
j_gene: TRBJ2-7; v_gene: TRBV29-1; d_gene: TRBD1; abundance: .; CDR3aa: CSVRDSSSSYEQYF; CDR3nt: TGCAGCGTTAGGGACAGTTCCAGCTCCTACGAGCAGTACTTC
j_gene: TRBJ1-1; v_gene: TRBV28; d_gene: TRBD1; abundance: .; CDR3aa: CASSSQGRTEAFF; CDR3nt: TGTGCCAGCAGCTCACAGGGGCGCACTGAAGCTTTCTTT
j_gene: TRBJ2-1; v_gene: TRBV5-1; d_gene: TRBD1; abundance: .; CDR3aa: CASSLDRADEQFF; CDR3nt: TGCGCCAGCAGCTTAGACAGGGCGGATGAGCAGTTCTTC
j_gene: TRBJ2-2; v_gene: TRBV27; d_gene: TRBD2; abundance: .; CDR3aa: CASSYASGSRELFF; CDR3nt: TGTGCCAGCAGCTACGCTAGCGGGAGTCGGGAGCTGTTTTTT
j_gene: TRBJ2-7; v_gene: TRBV14; d_gene: TRBD1; abundance: few; CDR3aa: CASSQEDRGGWKYF; CDR3nt: TGTGCCAGCAGCCAAGAGGACAGGGGAGGTTGGAAGTACTTC
j_gene: TRBJ1-3; v_gene: TRBV5-6; d_gene: .; abundance: few; CDR3aa: CASSLYGSGNTIYF; CDR3nt: TGTGCCAGCAGCTTGTACGGTTCTGGAAACACCATATATTTT
j_gene: TRBJ2-5; v_gene: TRBV29-1; d_gene: TRBD1; abundance: .; CDR3aa: CSVQAGQAIGETQYF; CDR3nt: TGCAGCGTACAAGCCGGACAGGCGATCGGGGAGACCCAGTACTTC
j_gene: TRBJ2-1; v_gene: TRBV27; d_gene: TRBD1; abundance: .; CDR3aa: CASRMDRGGYNEQFF; CDR3nt: TGTGCCAGCAGAATGGACAGGGGAGGTTACAATGAGCAGTTCTTC
j_gene: TRBJ1-1; v_gene: TRBV18; d_gene: .; abundance: .; CDR3aa: CASSSGGGPNTEAFF; CDR3nt: TGTGCCAGCTCCTCCGGAGGAGGCCCGAACACTGAAGCTTTCTTT
j_gene: TRBJ2-5; v_gene: TRBV5-1; d_gene: TRBD1; abundance: .; CDR3aa: CASSAGWTGAVGTQYF; CDR3nt: TGCGCCAGCAGCGCCGGGTGGACAGGGGCGGTGGGGACCCAGTACTTC
j_gene: TRBJ1-1; v_gene: TRBV27; d_gene: TRBD1; abundance: .; CDR3aa: CASSSAGTGVVNTEAFF; CDR3nt: TGTGCCAGCAGTTCGGCCGGGACAGGGGTGGTGAACACTGAAGCTTTCTTT
j_gene: TRBJ1-1; v_gene: TRBV30; d_gene: .; abundance: .; CDR3aa: CAWTTGRGTEAFF; CDR3nt: TGTGCCTGGACAACCGGCCGGGGGACTGAAGCTTTCTTT
j_gene: TRBJ2-2; v_gene: TRBV11-3; d_gene: TRBD2; abundance: few; CDR3aa: CASSPRGAGELFF; CDR3nt: TGTGCCAGCAGCCCCCGGGGGGCCGGGGAGCTGTTTTTT
j_gene: TRBJ1-5; v_gene: TRBV27; d_gene: .; abundance: .; CDR3aa: CATPAGQPQHF; CDR3nt: TGTGCCACCCCGGCCGGGCAGCCCCAGCATTTT
j_gene: TRBJ1-1; v_gene: TRBV5-4; d_gene: .; abundance: .; CDR3aa: CASSLGSPSEAFF; CDR3nt: TGTGCCAGCAGCTTGGGGAGCCCCTCTGAAGCTTTCTTT
j_gene: TRBJ2-5; v_gene: TRBV5-6; d_gene: TRBD1; abundance: .; CDR3aa: CASSEAGQGQETQYF; CDR3nt: TGTGCCAGCAGCGAAGCAGGACAGGGCCAAGAGACCCAGTACTTC
j_gene: TRBJ2-4; v_gene: TRBV2; d_gene: .; abundance: many; CDR3aa: CASSDSGRVLGKNIQYF; CDR3nt: TGTGCCAGCAGTGATAGTGGTAGAGTCCTAGGCAAAAACATTCAGTACTTC
j_gene: TRBJ1-5; v_gene: TRBV30; d_gene: .; abundance: once; CDR3aa: CAWSNGDNQPQHF; CDR3nt: TGTGCCTGGAGTAACGGGGACAATCAGCCCCAGCATTTT
j_gene: TRBJ2-1; v_gene: TRBV19; d_gene: .; abundance: .; CDR3aa: CASSIWAGQLHNEQFF; CDR3nt: TGTGCCAGTAGTATATGGGCGGGTCAACTACACAATGAGCAGTTCTTC
j_gene: TRBJ2-5; v_gene: TRBV11-3; d_gene: TRBD2; abundance: .; CDR3aa: CASRPGTSGETQYF; CDR3nt: TGTGCCAGCAGGCCCGGGACTAGCGGAGAGACCCAGTACTTC
j_gene: TRBJ2-3; v_gene: TRBV3-1/TRBV3-2; d_gene: TRBD2; abundance: few; CDR3aa: CASSGGTSGGPLDTQYF; CDR3nt: TGTGCCAGCAGCGGAGGGACTAGCGGGGGGCCACTGGATACGCAGTATTTT
j_gene: TRBJ2-3; v_gene: TRBV5-1; d_gene: TRBD1; abundance: .; CDR3aa: CASSLTTGPDTQYF; CDR3nt: TGCGCCAGCAGCCTGACGACAGGGCCAGATACGCAGTATTTT
j_gene: TRBJ1-5; v_gene: TRBV7-2; d_gene: .; abundance: .; CDR3aa: CASSRQNNQPQHF; CDR3nt: TGTGCCAGCAGCCGACAGAACAATCAGCCCCAGCATTTT